Each of the 30 T cell receptor beta chains below was sequenced from the same sample in a study of blood T cell repertoires in COVID-19. Libraries were prepared by immunoSEQ multiplex PCR; TCRdb keeps only in-frame clonotypes and omits some of them. The sample gives about 150,000 clones, more than 75% of which show up once; approximately 5% is in the top ten. Sequencing used peripheral blood. These receptors originate from a man aged 18-30 years with COVID-19, enrolled during active disease.

The J gene is TRBJ1-6, the V gene TRBV28, with 8 bases matching TRBD1. The CDR3 spans 14 residues. Germline CDR1 reads MDHEN; CDR2 reads SYDVKM. Germline trimming cut 9 bases from V and 10 bases from J; bases unmatched to any gene: 11. CDR3 DNA: TGTGCCAGTCAGGTAGACAGGGGACGATCACCCCTCCACTTT. Translated: CASQVDRGRSPLHF.

The chain has TRBV19 and TRBJ2-2; D is unclear. The CDR3 runs 13 residues. Germline loops: CDR1 LNHDA, CDR2 SQIVND (reference sequence). V lost 3 bases and J 4 bases, leaving 6 bases between the germline ends. The CDR3 here is CASSIYGTGELFF. The CDR3 nucleotides are TGTGCCAGTAGTATTTACGGCACCGGGGAGCTGTTTTTT.

The J gene is TRBJ1-6, the V gene TRBV13; tentatively, D is TRBD1 (5 bases). The CDR3 covers 13 residues. Germline CDR1 is PRHDT and CDR2 is FYEKMQ (reference sequence). V was pared by 5 bases and J by 9 bases, with 11 bases between. Here the CDR3 reads CASSITGGSPLHF. CDR3 DNA sequence: TGTGCCAGCAGCATTACCGGGGGTTCACCCCTCCACTTT.

The rearrangement links TRBV12-3 or TRBV12-4 to TRBJ1-5; 8 bases align to TRBD1. The CDR3 contains 13 residues. Trimming removed 9 bases from V and 2 bases from J; junction bases left unmatched: 3. Written as DNA, the CDR3 is TGTGCCAGTCAACAGGGGGGCAATCAGCCCCAGCATTTT. This sequence encodes CASQQGGNQPQHF.

The J gene is TRBJ1-1, the V gene TRBV19; the D gene is possibly TRBD1 (6 bases). Looked up from germline, CDR1 is LNHDA and CDR2 is SQIVND (reference sequence). This CDR3 comprises 15 residues. V was shortened by 3 bases and J by 6 bases, with 17 bases between the two germline ends. CDR3 residues: CASSMGRGAGSEAFF. The DNA for the CDR3 is TGTGCCAGTAGTATGGGGCGGGGGGCAGGCTCTGAAGCTTTCTTT.

The gene calls are TRBV30 and TRBJ1-4, with D possibly being TRBD1 (6 bases). Germline assignment: CDR1 GTSNPN and CDR2 SVGIG (reference sequence). Trimming pared 7 bases from V and 0 bases from J, leaving 15 bases between. The CDR3 is 15 amino acids. CDR3 in DNA: TGTGCCTCCGCTGGAGGACAGTCAACTAATGAAAAACTGTTTTTT. It translates to CASAGGQSTNEKLFF.

This clone turned up a few times. V gene TRBV4-3 combines with J gene TRBJ1-2; 7 nucleotides agree with TRBD1. This CDR3 is built from 17 residues. CDR1 is LGHNA, CDR2 YSLEER, per germline. The ends lost 2 bases at V and 1 base at J; junction bases unmatched: 10. CDR3 coding DNA: TGCGCCAGCAGCCAACAGGGGGTTTCGCTTTTTAACTATGGCTACACCTTC. It codes for CASSQQGVSLFNYGYTF.

Concerning this clone itself: This sample also contains other DNA sequences that code for the same CDR3. The chain has TRBV5-1 and TRBJ2-1; 12 bases align to TRBD2. The germline V gene has CDR1 SGHRS and CDR2 YFSETQ. This CDR3 region has 15 residues. V shed 0 bases, J shed 6 bases, and the junction held 1 base outside the gene matches. CDR3 in amino acids: CASSLGLAGVNEQFF. Written as DNA, the CDR3 is TGCGCCAGCAGCTTGGGACTAGCGGGAGTCAATGAGCAGTTCTTC.

The chain joins TRBV5-6 to TRBJ2-7; 9 nucleotides match TRBD2. This CDR3 comprises 15 residues. From germline, CDR1 is SGHDT and CDR2 YYEEEE. V gave up 3 bases and J gave up 4 bases; unmatched junction bases: 8. This CDR3 is CASSWAGTSSYEQYF. In DNA form, the CDR3 reads TGTGCCAGCAGCTGGGCCGGGACTAGCTCTTACGAGCAGTACTTC.

The chain couples TRBV6-6 to TRBJ1-2; TRBD1 might be the D (6 bases). This CDR3 contains 13 residues. Per germline, CDR1 MNHNY and CDR2 SVGAGI (reference sequence). Trimming shortened V by 5 bases and J by 5 bases, and 12 bases separated the two germline ends. The CDR3 region has the DNA TGTGCCAGCAGTGGAACCCAGGGGTATGGCTACACCTTC. This encodes CASSGTQGYGYTF.

The chain is built from TRBV7-2 and TRBJ1-2, with D maybe TRBD1 (5 bases). This CDR3 contains 15 residues. Germline V lookup: CDR1 SGHTA, CDR2 FQGNSA. V lost 1 base to trimming and J lost 8 bases, with 17 bases between them. CDR3 sequence: CASSLGPQGAQGYTF. DNA for the CDR3: TGTGCCAGCAGCTTAGGACCCCAAGGGGCGCAGGGCTACACCTTC.

The chain combines TRBV10-3 with TRBJ1-2; TRBD1 aligns across 7 bases. The CDR3 covers 14 residues. Losses at the gene ends were 4 bases for V and 4 bases for J; bases not matched to a gene: 6. Per the germline V gene, CDR1 is ENHRY and CDR2 is SYGVKD. The CDR3 DNA reads TGTGCCATCAGTGGCCGGGACAGAAGCTATGGCTACACCTTC. Translating gives CAISGRDRSYGYTF.

The chain combines TRBV5-1 with TRBJ1-2; 9 bases agree with TRBD1. V dropped 7 bases and J dropped 5; count of bases not matched to a gene: 9. CDR1 SGHRS and CDR2 YFSETQ come from the germline V gene. The CDR3 runs to 14 residues. CDR3 sequence reads: CASGITGGLYGYTF. CDR3 nucleotides: TGCGCCAGCGGAATAACAGGGGGCTTGTATGGCTACACCTTC.

This clone showed up just once. This chain connects TRBV24-1 to TRBJ2-1; 14 nucleotides agree with TRBD2. V lost 3 bases, J lost 5 bases, and 5 bases stayed unmatched. This CDR3 has 17 amino acids. From germline, CDR1 is KGHDR and CDR2 SFDVKD. The CDR3, as DNA: TGTGCCACCAGTGATGCCGGACTAGCGGGAGGAAACAATGAGCAGTTCTTC. Translating gives CATSDAGLAGGNNEQFF.

This rearrangement joins TRBV19 to TRBJ2-5, with D possibly being TRBD1 (5 bases). The CDR3 is 14 amino acids. V was clipped by 3 bases and J by 5 bases, with 13 bases between them. Germline V gives CDR1 LNHDA, CDR2 SQIVND (reference sequence). The CDR3 region has the DNA TGTGCCAGTAGTATCCTGGGCAGGGCTGAGACCCAGTACTTC. Translated: CASSILGRAETQYF.

The CDR3 protein is CASSSRIGGYTF. CDR3 nucleotide sequence: TGTGCCAGCAGCTCCAGGATCGGTGGCTACACCTTC. The chain recombines TRBV9 with TRBJ1-2, with D uncertain. Trimming pared 4 bases from V and 7 bases from J, leaving 11 bases between. The CDR3 sequence is 12 residues long. Germline V gene lookup returns CDR1 SGDLS and CDR2 YYNGEE.

The rearrangement links TRBV3-1 (or the pseudogene TRBV3-2) to TRBJ1-1; D is perhaps TRBD1 (5 bases). The germline V and J ends were trimmed by 2 bases and 5 bases, with 9 bases remaining between them. The CDR3 length is 13 residues. Per the germline V gene, CDR1 is LGHDT and CDR2 is YNNKEL (reference sequence). CDR3 residues: CASSQWGETEAFF. The CDR3 coding sequence is TGTGCCAGCAGCCAATGGGGGGAGACTGAAGCTTTCTTT.

CDR3 sequence: CASSPADNGYTF. CDR3 in DNA: TGTGCCAGCAGTCCGGCCGACAATGGCTACACCTTC. The chain has TRBV12-3 or TRBV12-4 and TRBJ1-2; D gene unclear. The V gene lost 5 bases and the J gene lost 6 bases, with 10 bases spanning the gap. This CDR3 is built from 12 residues.

J is TRBJ1-5 and V is TRBV5-6; a weak D match, TRBD1 (5 bases). V was clipped by 0 bases and J by 2 bases, with 12 bases between them. The length of the CDR3 is 16 residues. CDR1 SGHDT and CDR2 YYEEEE come from the germline V gene. The CDR3 sequence is CASSLGAGWGNQPQHF. In DNA form, the CDR3 reads TGTGCCAGCAGCTTGGGAGCAGGGTGGGGCAATCAGCCCCAGCATTTT.

V and J are TRBV27 and TRBJ1-5; 9 nucleotides align to TRBD1. This CDR3 comprises 18 residues. J lost 3 bases, V lost 0 bases, and 9 bases had no gene match. Germline-derived CDR1 and CDR2 are MNHEY and SMNVEV (reference sequence). DNA of the CDR3: TGTGCCAGCAGTTTATCAGGAGACAGGGGGAGATTCAATCAGCCCCAGCATTTT. It translates to CASSLSGDRGRFNQPQHF.

The chain recombines TRBV9 with TRBJ2-5, with TRBD2 matching 7 bases. The V gene's germline CDR1 is SGDLS and CDR2 YYNGEE. This CDR3 comprises 17 residues. After removal of 3 bases from V and 5 bases from J, the junction contained 16 bases not matched to a gene. The CDR3 coding sequence is TGTGCCAGCAGCGCAAGAGATGGAGGGAGGGCCGGGGAGACCCAGTACTTC. It encodes CASSARDGGRAGETQYF. Variable domain in full (rest from reference TRBV9 and TRBJ2-5): DSGVTQTPKHLITATGQRVTLRCSPRSGDLSVYWYQQSLDQGLQFLIQYYNGEERAKGNILERFSAQQFPDLHSELNLSSLELGDSALYFCASSARDGGRAGETQYFGPGTRLLVL.

The chain employs TRBV6-5 and TRBJ2-5; 9 positions agree with TRBD1. The CDR3 totals 13 residues. CDR1 and CDR2 from the germline V gene are MNHEY and SVGAGI. With 8 bases clipped from V and 1 base from J, the junction kept 2 bases outside the gene matches. The CDR3 here is CASGQGTQETQYF. DNA for the CDR3: TGTGCCAGCGGACAGGGGACCCAAGAGACCCAGTACTTC.

This clone is a singleton in its sample. The V and J genes are TRBV14 and TRBJ1-1; D might be TRBD1 (5 bases). This CDR3 is built from 18 residues. Germline V lookup: CDR1 SGHDN, CDR2 FVKESK. Trimming cost V 4 bases and J 1 base, with 22 bases left between them. DNA for the CDR3: TGTGCCAGCAGCCCACCAGTTAAAGGGGTGTGGACGAACACTGAAGCTTTCTTT. Its protein is CASSPPVKGVWTNTEAFF.

J is TRBJ2-3 and V is TRBV24-1, with 7 bases lining up with TRBD2. This CDR3 is built from 16 residues. J lost 0 bases, V lost 7 bases, and 9 bases had no gene match. Per the germline V gene, CDR1 is KGHDR and CDR2 is SFDVKD. The CDR3 is CATRPGEGPSTDTQYF. In DNA, the CDR3 is TGTGCCACCAGGCCGGGGGAGGGGCCTAGCACAGATACGCAGTATTTT.

The chain recombines TRBV7-8 with TRBJ1-2, with 7 bases that match TRBD1. The J segment lost 5 bases and the V segment lost 0 bases, leaving 3 bases of the junction unmatched. Germline V gene lookup returns CDR1 SGHVS and CDR2 FQNEAQ. CDR3 size: 14 residues. CDR3 DNA sequence: TGTGCCAGCAGCTTAGCGAGGACAGGTTATGGCTACACCTTC. Encoded protein: CASSLARTGYGYTF.

V is TRBV18 and J is TRBJ2-1, with 8 bases fitting TRBD2. The germline CDR1 and CDR2 sequences are KGHSH and LQKENI. Trimming took 3 bases from V and 8 from J; bases not matched to a gene: 9. The CDR3 consists of 15 residues. CDR3 DNA sequence: TGTGCCAGCTCACCCGGGACTAGAGGTTTCGATGAGCAGTTCTTC. The encoded protein is CASSPGTRGFDEQFF.

The chain carries TRBV5-6 and TRBJ2-3; no clear D. V lost 2 bases to trimming and J lost 0 bases, with 10 bases between them. CDR1 is SGHDT, CDR2 YYEEEE, per germline. The CDR3 has 15 residues. The CDR3 DNA sequence: TGTGCCAGCAGCTTTGACAAGGCTAGCACAGATACGCAGTATTTT. Protein product: CASSFDKASTDTQYF.

The rearrangement uses TRBV4-2 and TRBJ2-3; 7 bases align to TRBD2. The V segment lost 4 bases and the J segment 2 bases; nucleotides outside the gene matches: 12. CDR1 is LGHNA, CDR2 YNFKEQ, per germline. This CDR3 is 17 amino acids long. CDR3 bases: TGTGCCAGCAGCCTAGCCCAGAGGGCGGGGGACACAGATACGCAGTATTTT. It codes for CASSLAQRAGDTDTQYF.

The J gene is TRBJ2-7, the V gene TRBV27, with a possible D match to TRBD2 (6 bases). Trimming took off 3 bases at V and 1 base at J, with 10 bases between the two ends. Germline loops: CDR1 MNHEY, CDR2 SMNVEV (reference sequence). This CDR3 has 14 residues. The CDR3 spells CASSLAGRSYEQYF. In DNA, the CDR3 is TGTGCCAGCAGTTTGGCGGGGAGATCCTACGAGCAGTACTTC.

The chain carries TRBV3-1 (or the pseudogene TRBV3-2) and TRBJ2-7, with 7 bases that match TRBD2. Trimming at V came to 10 bases and at J to 5 bases, leaving 11 bases not matched to a gene. The CDR3 spans 13 residues. CDR1 is LGHDT, CDR2 YNNKEL, per germline (reference sequence). Here the CDR3 reads CATPTAREDEQYF. The CDR3 bases are TGTGCCACACCGACTGCCCGGGAGGACGAGCAGTACTTC.